These 21 T cell receptor beta chains share one sample of origin, sequenced in a study of CD8 T cells in Susac syndrome. The authors reverse transcribed roughly 0.5 to 1 ug RNA with random hexamers. TCRdb itself ran the immunoSEQ multiplex PCR reads through MiXCR, one entry per CDR3 protein. Of 140,000 or so distinct CDR3 sequences in the sample, 90% to 95% were seen once. The sequencing sample was made of CD4+ T cells from PBMCs. Every receptor here comes from a human donor with multiple sclerosis.

This CDR3 is CASSVRWENTIYF. CDR3 nucleotides: TGTGCCAGCAGCGTACGATGGGAGAACACCATATATTTT. This sequence joins TRBV9 and TRBJ1-3; D is uncertain. Trimming shortened V by 1 base and J by 7 bases, and 9 bases separated the two germline ends. This CDR3 contains 13 residues. Germline assignment: CDR1 SGDLS and CDR2 YYNGEE.

The CDR3 loop is CSARNTNYGYTF. The CDR3 coding sequence is TGCAGTGCTAGAAACACCAACTATGGCTACACCTTC. The chain combines TRBV20-1 with TRBJ1-2; D remains unclear. V was trimmed by 2 bases and J by 2 bases, leaving 6 bases between them. This CDR3 comprises 12 residues. In germline, CDR1 is DFQATT, CDR2 SNEGSKA (reference sequence).

V and J are TRBV20-1 and TRBJ1-5; no definite D call. The V gene lost 2 bases and the J gene lost 1 base, with 6 bases spanning the gap. This CDR3 has 13 amino acids. In germline, CDR1 is DFQATT, CDR2 SNEGSKA (reference sequence). For the CDR3, the DNA is TGCAGTGCTAGACAGGAGAGCAATCAGCCCCAGCATTTT. Translation: CSARQESNQPQHF.

The chain is built from TRBV7-6 and TRBJ1-3; D uncertain. Germline CDR1 reads SGHVS; CDR2 reads FNYEAQ. The CDR3 consists of 15 residues. The V end lost 0 bases, the J end lost 7 bases, and 13 bases lay between the germline ends. The CDR3 protein is CASSLAPAATNTIYF. CDR3 DNA sequence: TGTGCCAGCAGCTTAGCGCCGGCAGCAACTAACACCATATATTTT. The whole variable domain, remainder taken from reference TRBV7-6 and TRBJ1-3, is GAGVSQSPRYKVTKRGQDVALRCDPISGHVSLYWYRQALGQGPEFLTYFNYEAQQDKSGLPNDRFSAERPEGSISTLTIQRTEQRDSAMYRCASSLAPAATNTIYFGEGSWLTVV.

This clonotype has just one count. The chain combines TRBV7-8 with TRBJ2-5, with TRBD2 matching over 12 bases. This CDR3 is built from 16 residues. Trimming removed 0 bases from V and 4 bases from J; junction bases left unmatched: 3. Germline lookup yields CDR1 SGHVS and CDR2 FQNEAQ. The CDR3: CASSLAVTSGRETQYF. In nucleotides, the CDR3 is TGTGCCAGCAGCTTAGCTGTGACTAGCGGGAGAGAGACCCAGTACTTC.

The rearrangement uses TRBV12-3 or TRBV12-4 and TRBJ2-5; D is perhaps TRBD2 (6 bases). This CDR3 has 16 residues. Between the trimmed V and J ends, which lost 0 bases and 1 base, there was a span of 12 bases. The DNA of the CDR3 is TGTGCCAGCAGTTTAGCGCGAGGGACTGTCCAAGAGACCCAGTACTTC. Translation gives CASSLARGTVQETQYF.

The CDR3 spells CASSENKLNTGELFF. In DNA, the CDR3 is TGTGCCAGCAGTGAGAACAAGTTGAACACCGGGGAGCTGTTTTTT. The rearrangement links TRBV2 to TRBJ2-2; D ambiguous. The CDR3 is made up of 15 amino acids. Germline loops: CDR1 SNHLY, CDR2 FYNNEI. The V end was cut by 3 bases, the J end by 1 base, with 9 bases between. Based on the CDR3 plus reference TRBV2 and TRBJ2-2, the full variable domain is EPEVTQTPSHQVTQMGQEVILRCVPISNHLYFYWYRQILGQKVEFLVSFYNNEISEKSEIFDDQFSVERPDGSNFTLKIRSTKLEDSAMYFCASSENKLNTGELFFGEGSRLTVL.

The V and J genes are TRBV6-5 and TRBJ2-5; TRBD1 is a possible D gene (5 bases). Trimming removed 6 bases from V and 5 bases from J, with 10 bases in between. This CDR3 region has 12 residues. CDR1 and CDR2 (germline): MNHEY, SVGAGI. The CDR3 sequence is CASRGRAETQYF. Written as DNA, the CDR3 is TGTGCCAGCAGAGGCAGGGCGGAGACCCAGTACTTC.

This chain links TRBV7-8 with TRBJ2-3, with a possible D match to TRBD2 (6 bases). This CDR3 comprises 12 residues. The V end lost 2 bases, the J end lost 11 bases, and 11 bases lay between the germline ends. Per the germline V gene, CDR1 is SGHVS and CDR2 is FQNEAQ. This CDR3 is CASSLPSGGQYF. The CDR3 nucleotides read TGTGCCAGCAGCTTACCTTCCGGGGGGCAGTATTTT.

The chain has TRBV18 and TRBJ2-1; no definite D call. V lost 4 bases to trimming and J lost 9 bases, with 10 bases between them. CDR3 length: 12 amino acids. Germline CDR1 and CDR2: KGHSH and LQKENI. Here the CDR3 DNA reads TGTGCCAGCTCACGAGATTCGGTTGAGCAGTTCTTC. The encoded protein is CASSRDSVEQFF.

This clonotype came up a few times. The chain employs TRBV4-1 and TRBJ1-1; D may be TRBD1 (5 bases). With 0 bases removed from V and 5 bases from J, the gap between germline ends came to 10 bases. The CDR3 has 14 residues. Germline CDR1 reads MGHRA; CDR2 reads YSYEKL. CDR3 bases: TGCGCCAGCAGCCAAGAGGGGGGGGTGACTGAAGCTTTCTTT. This encodes CASSQEGGVTEAFF.

This sequence joins TRBV27 and TRBJ1-2; weak D call: TRBD1 (6 bases). This CDR3 spans 14 amino acids. Trimming left V 5 bases short and J 2 bases short, with 12 bases between. Germline values: CDR1 MNHEY, CDR2 SMNVEV (reference sequence). The CDR3, as DNA: TGTGCCAGCAGTCTCCGGGACACCAACTATGGCTACACCTTC. Translating gives CASSLRDTNYGYTF.

The V gene is TRBV29-1, the J gene TRBJ2-7; 9 positions agree with TRBD1. CDR1 and CDR2 (germline): SQVTM, ANQGSEA. J was trimmed by 1 base and V by 7 bases; bases with no gene match: 2. CDR3 size: 12 residues. The CDR3 loop reads CSAGQGSYEQYF. In nucleotides, the CDR3 is TGCAGCGCAGGACAGGGGTCCTACGAGCAGTACTTC.

V is TRBV11-3 and J is TRBJ1-1, with D possibly TRBD1 on 6 matching bases. Trimming took off 6 bases at V and 5 bases at J, with 16 bases between the two ends. This CDR3 has 14 residues. Germline V CDR1 and CDR2: SGHNT, YENEEA. In DNA, the CDR3 is TGTGCCAGCAGTCAGCGGGACACAACAACTGAAGCTTTCTTT. The encoded protein is CASSQRDTTTEAFF.

The gene calls are TRBV27 and TRBJ1-6, with D possibly being TRBD1 (6 bases). V lost 5 bases to trimming and J lost 5 bases, with 19 bases between them. From germline, CDR1 is MNHEY and CDR2 SMNVEV (reference sequence). The CDR3 totals 17 residues. Here the CDR3 reads CASSRGHRTRNNSPLHF. DNA for the CDR3: TGTGCCAGCAGTCGGGGACACCGGACACGGAATAATTCACCCCTCCACTTT.

CDR3 DNA sequence: TGTGCCACCAGCAGAGGAGGCTGGAAAAGCGGGACTCAAGAGACCCAGTACTTC. It codes for CATSRGGWKSGTQETQYF. The V gene is TRBV15, the J gene TRBJ2-5; 7 bases agree with TRBD2. The length of the CDR3 is 18 residues. V was clipped by 1 base and J by 2 bases; unmatched bases: 13. The germline V gene encodes CDR1 LNHNV and CDR2 YYDKDF (reference sequence). Drawing the rest from reference TRBV15 and TRBJ2-5, the complete variable domain is DAMVIQNPRYQVTQFGKPVTLSCSQTLNHNVMYWYQQKSSQAPKLLFHYYDKDFNNEADTPDNFQSRRPNTSFCFLDIRSPGLGDTAMYLCATSRGGWKSGTQETQYFGPGTRLLVL.

The chain couples TRBV20-1 to TRBJ2-7, with 9 bases that match TRBD2. CDR3 length: 16 amino acids. The junction had 16 bases not matched to a gene; V was cut back by 0 bases and J by 10 bases. In germline, CDR1 is DFQATT, CDR2 SNEGSKA (reference sequence). The CDR3 region has the DNA TGCAGTGCTAGAGATTTTCAGGGCGGGAGGGCCCCTTCTCAGTACTTC. It specifies CSARDFQGGRAPSQYF.

This clonotype was detected only a few times. The V and J genes are TRBV12-3 or TRBV12-4 and TRBJ2-7, with 8 positions matching TRBD1. This CDR3 region has 12 residues. J lost 5 bases, V lost 6 bases, and 3 bases had no gene match. CDR3 region: CASSRTGNEQYF. The CDR3 nucleotides read TGTGCCAGCAGCCGGACAGGGAACGAGCAGTACTTC.

This clonotype is a singleton in its sample. The chain carries TRBV20-1 and TRBJ2-5; the D gene is possibly TRBD2 (5 bases). CDR1 is DFQATT and CDR2 is SNEGSKA in the germline V gene (reference sequence). The V and J ends lost 6 bases and 4 bases respectively, with 9 bases between them. The length of the CDR3 is 11 residues. This chain's CDR3 is CSAESGETQYF. Here the CDR3 DNA reads TGCAGTGCGGAAAGCGGAGAGACCCAGTACTTC.

The J gene is TRBJ1-2, the V gene TRBV29-1; no clear D. This CDR3 is built from 10 residues. Trimming pared 6 bases from V and 6 bases from J, leaving 8 bases between. Per the germline V gene, CDR1 is SQVTM and CDR2 is ANQGSEA. DNA of the CDR3: TGCAGCGTGGACGTGGATGGCTACACCTTC. Translation gives CSVDVDGYTF.

The V gene is TRBV29-1, the J gene TRBJ2-3; D remains unclear. The CDR3 runs 11 residues. The V and J ends lost 7 bases and 0 bases respectively, with 5 bases between them. CDR1 is SQVTM, CDR2 ANQGSEA, per germline. CDR3 region: CSASSTDTQYF. The CDR3, as DNA: TGCAGCGCCTCTAGCACAGATACGCAGTATTTT.